These 17 T cell receptor beta chains were all obtained from the same sample, sequenced in a study of shared clonotypes between healthy human individuals. CD8 cells classed as naive were CD45RO-negative and positively selected for CCR7, excluding terminally differentiated effector memory CD45RA+ cells. The data were produced by immunoSEQ multiplex PCR, yet TCRdb's version contains in-frame clones alone and is incomplete. The sample has 1.5 million to 2.5 million clones, approximately 94% seen once. Material for sequencing was naive CD8+ T cells sorted from blood. The receptor source for this set is a man aged 18 to 29 in good health.

The gene calls are TRBV5-1 and TRBJ2-5; 7 bases fit TRBD2. CDR1 and CDR2 (germline): SGHRS, YFSETQ. The CDR3 totals 13 residues. V lost 7 bases to trimming and J lost 4 bases; unmatched junction nucleotides: 7. As DNA, the CDR3 is TGCGCCAGCTTCGGGACTATAGGAGAGACCCAGTACTTC. This codes for CASFGTIGETQYF. The whole variable domain, remainder taken from reference TRBV5-1 and TRBJ2-5, is KAGVTQTPRYLIKTRGQQVTLSCSPISGHRSVSWYQQTPGQGLQFLFEYFSETQRNKGNFPGRFSGRQFSNSRSEMNVSTLELGDSALYLCASFGTIGETQYFGPGTRLLVL.

This clone was seen once. This sample includes further DNA sequences coding for the same CDR3. The chain joins TRBV5-6 to TRBJ1-1, with a weak D call TRBD1 (6 bases). Germline assignment: CDR1 SGHDT and CDR2 YYEEEE. The CDR3 covers 11 residues. Trimming took off 4 bases at V and 5 bases at J, with 6 bases between the two ends. The CDR3 coding sequence is TGTGCCAGCAGCCAGGGGACTGAAGCTTTCTTT. It codes for CASSQGTEAFF.

V gene TRBV18 combines with J gene TRBJ2-7, with 7 bases matching TRBD1. V was clipped by 0 bases and J by 2 bases; unmatched bases: 7. Germline lookup yields CDR1 KGHSH and CDR2 LQKENI. This CDR3 has 16 residues. The CDR3 protein is CASSPPDRTATYEQYF. Here the CDR3 DNA reads TGTGCCAGCTCACCACCGGACAGGACTGCGACCTACGAGCAGTACTTC.

V usage is TRBV29-1 and J usage is TRBJ1-2, with a possible D match to TRBD1 (6 bases). The CDR3 spans 13 residues. Trimming left V 2 bases short and J 5 bases short, with 12 bases between. The V gene's germline CDR1 is SQVTM and CDR2 ANQGSEA. The CDR3 DNA reads as TGCAGCGTTGAACCCGGGACACTGTATGGCTACACCTTC. It yields the protein CSVEPGTLYGYTF.

The chain has TRBV30 and TRBJ2-7, with D uncertain. The germline V and J ends were trimmed by 3 bases and 3 bases, with 12 bases remaining between them. The CDR3 length is 13 residues. Germline V lookup: CDR1 GTSNPN, CDR2 SVGIG (reference sequence). CDR3 region: CAWSGPLGYEQYF. The CDR3, as DNA: TGTGCCTGGAGCGGGCCTCTTGGCTACGAGCAGTACTTC.

Concerning this clone itself: A much larger clone differs by one base, so this may be a read error. Other nucleotide sequences from this sample produce the same CDR3. The chain joins TRBV9 to TRBJ2-7, with D maybe TRBD1 (6 bases). CDR3 length: 14 amino acids. The germline V gene encodes CDR1 SGDLS and CDR2 YYNGEE. Deletions cut 0 bases from V and 2 bases from J, with 9 bases between. CDR3 residues: CASSVAAGAYEQYF. In DNA, the CDR3 is TGTGCCAGCAGCGTAGCGGCAGGGGCCTACGAGCAGTACTTC.

The count of this clone is one. The chain links TRBV5-1 to TRBJ2-3; a weak D match, TRBD2 (6 bases). This CDR3 has 17 amino acids. Trimming pared 0 bases from V and 2 bases from J, leaving 16 bases between. Germline V lookup: CDR1 SGHRS, CDR2 YFSETQ. CDR3 bases: TGCGCCAGCAGCTTGGATGCGGCGGGGAAATCCACAGATACGCAGTATTTT. As protein: CASSLDAAGKSTDTQYF.

This clone has more than one count but fewer than ten. This chain connects TRBV7-9 to TRBJ2-5; D remains ambiguous. Germline CDR1 and CDR2: SEHNR and FQNEAQ (reference sequence). The CDR3 consists of 13 residues. Trimming cost V 1 base and J 12 bases, with 15 bases left between them. The CDR3 DNA reads TGTGCCAGCAGCTTAGTCCCCGACTTACACAAGTACTTC. It is translated as CASSLVPDLHKYF.

J is TRBJ1-3 and V is TRBV28; D call uncertain. Germline CDR1 is MDHEN and CDR2 is SYDVKM. Trimming took 4 bases from V and 2 from J, leaving 15 bases between them. The CDR3 spans 16 residues. CDR3 bases: TGTGCCAGCAGTTCTCGGGGTGAAGGCGCTGGAAACACCATATATTTT. It codes for CASSSRGEGAGNTIYF.

This chain connects TRBV4-1 to TRBJ1-5; the D is unclear. The CDR3 contains 16 residues. Per germline, CDR1 MGHRA and CDR2 YSYEKL. V shed 4 bases and J shed 7 bases, with 20 bases lying between them. The DNA of the CDR3 is TGCGCCAGCAGCCTTATTCAAGAGGGCGCTCGGCAGCCCCAGCATTTT. As protein: CASSLIQEGARQPQHF.

The V gene is TRBV5-1, the J gene TRBJ2-1, with 7 bases fitting TRBD2. Germline V gene lookup returns CDR1 SGHRS and CDR2 YFSETQ. Trimming at V came to 6 bases and at J to 3 bases, leaving 9 bases not matched to a gene. The CDR3 length is 15 residues. CDR3 coding DNA: TGCGCCAGCACCTCAAGCGGGGAGCTCTACAATGAGCAGTTCTTC. It encodes CASTSSGELYNEQFF.

The chain combines TRBV14 with TRBJ2-1; D remains unclear. The length of the CDR3 is 11 residues. Germline CDR1 is SGHDN and CDR2 is FVKESK. V was trimmed by 3 bases and J by 4 bases, leaving 1 base between them. CDR3 protein: CASSHYNEQFF. CDR3 in DNA: TGTGCCAGCAGCCATTACAATGAGCAGTTCTTC.

The chain joins TRBV9 to TRBJ2-2, with D hard to call. V gave up 0 bases and J gave up 2 bases, with 8 bases separating them. Germline V lookup: CDR1 SGDLS, CDR2 YYNGEE. The CDR3 loop spans 15 amino acids. In nucleotides, the CDR3 is TGTGCCAGCAGCGTAGGAGCAAAAAACACCGGGGAGCTGTTTTTT. It codes for CASSVGAKNTGELFF. Complete variable domain (other parts from reference TRBV9 and TRBJ2-2): DSGVTQTPKHLITATGQRVTLRCSPRSGDLSVYWYQQSLDQGLQFLIQYYNGEERAKGNILERFSAQQFPDLHSELNLSSLELGDSALYFCASSVGAKNTGELFFGEGSRLTVL.

The genes are TRBV7-8 and TRBJ1-2, with 10 bases that match TRBD1. J lost 4 bases, V lost 5 bases, and 7 bases had no gene match. CDR3 length: 15 amino acids. The germline CDR1 and CDR2 sequences are SGHVS and FQNEAQ. In DNA form, the CDR3 reads TGTGCCAGCAGCCTAGACAGGGGGCTCGGCTATGGCTACACCTTC. Protein sequence: CASSLDRGLGYGYTF.

The genes are TRBV15 and TRBJ1-1, with D unresolved. The CDR3 runs 12 residues. The V end lost 0 bases, the J end lost 9 bases, and 8 bases lay between the germline ends. CDR1 and CDR2 (germline): LNHNV, YYDKDF (reference sequence). The CDR3, as DNA: TGTGCCACCAGCAGAGATAACCACAAAGCTTTCTTT. Residues: CATSRDNHKAFF.

The rearrangement links TRBV27 to TRBJ2-5; 9 nucleotides line up with TRBD2. Germline V CDR1 and CDR2: MNHEY, SMNVEV (reference sequence). The CDR3 runs to 14 residues. J gave up 4 bases and V 4 bases, and 4 bases lay outside the gene matches. CDR3: CASSSLAGVETQYF. CDR3 in DNA: TGTGCCAGCAGTTCATTAGCGGGAGTAGAGACCCAGTACTTC.

This clone is a singleton in its sample. J is TRBJ2-2 and V is TRBV4-1; TRBD2 might be the D (6 bases). Trimming took 3 bases from V and 5 from J, leaving 16 bases between them. This CDR3 comprises 16 residues. Germline V gene sequence: CDR1 MGHRA, CDR2 YSYEKL. This CDR3 reads CASSHEPGVWTGELFF. CDR3 DNA sequence: TGCGCCAGCAGCCACGAGCCGGGAGTCTGGACCGGGGAGCTGTTTTTT.